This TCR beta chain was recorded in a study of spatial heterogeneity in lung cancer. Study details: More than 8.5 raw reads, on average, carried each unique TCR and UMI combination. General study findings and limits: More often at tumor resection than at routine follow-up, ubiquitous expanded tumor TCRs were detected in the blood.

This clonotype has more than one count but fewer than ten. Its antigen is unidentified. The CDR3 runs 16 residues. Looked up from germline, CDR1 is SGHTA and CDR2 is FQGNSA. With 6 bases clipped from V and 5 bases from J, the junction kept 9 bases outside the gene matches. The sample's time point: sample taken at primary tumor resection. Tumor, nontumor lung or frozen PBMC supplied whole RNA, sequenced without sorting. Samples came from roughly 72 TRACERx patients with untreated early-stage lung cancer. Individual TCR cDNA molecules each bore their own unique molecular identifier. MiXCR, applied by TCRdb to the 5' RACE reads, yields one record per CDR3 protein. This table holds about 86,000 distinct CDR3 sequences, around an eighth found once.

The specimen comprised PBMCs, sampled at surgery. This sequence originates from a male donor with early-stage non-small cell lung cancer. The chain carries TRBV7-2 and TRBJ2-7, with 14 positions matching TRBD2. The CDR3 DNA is TGTGCCAGCAGTCCCGAGGGGACTAGCGGGAGAAACGAGCAGTACTTC. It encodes CASSPEGTSGRNEQYF.